Reported below is one TCR beta chain. Its antigen remains unidentified. PCR was performed using 60 Vbeta and 13 Jbeta primers. Some clones are missing from TCRdb's copy, which holds only in-frame ones; the method was immunoSEQ multiplex PCR. The repertoire has approximately 150,000 clones, 75% to 85% of them found once; the top ten carry roughly 7.4%. These data originate in a study of cytomegalovirus exposure and HLA in healthy donors. Findings and caveats of the study: For presence/absence analyses, sequencing depth was assumed to be roughly uniform across donors. Cytomegalovirus-associated status was assigned to 150 or so TCR beta chains.

Trimming pared 2 bases from V and 6 bases from J, leaving 16 bases between. The CDR3 runs 15 residues. Looked up from germline, CDR1 is MNHEY and CDR2 is SVGAGI. The receptor's source is a male donor in good health and CMV-seropositive. The sample taken for sequencing was PBMCs. The genes are TRBV6-5 and TRBJ1-2; perhaps TRBD1 as D (6 bases). The DNA for the CDR3 is TGTGCCAGCAGTTACGGCAGGGGTGGCCTCAATGGCTACACCTTC. Translation gives CASSYGRGGLNGYTF.